Each of the 15 T cell receptor beta chains below was sequenced from the same sample in a study of T cell repertoires in cytomegalovirus infection. TCRdb redid the calling of the reads with MiXCR, one entry per CDR3 protein. The sample includes some 71,000 distinct CDR3 sequences, around 27% of them seen just once. The antigens of these receptors remain unknown. Specimen: CD8+ T cells from cultured PBMCs, collected from culture after CMV antigen stimulation. These receptors were obtained from a human donor in good health (CMV status not recorded). Some clones in this sample may be carry-over from other donors' samples.

This chain links TRBV25-1 with TRBJ2-4; maybe TRBD2 (6 bases). The CDR3 contains 12 residues. CDR1 and CDR2 (germline): MGHDK, SYGVNS. V lost 9 bases, J lost 8 bases, and 14 bases lay in between. For the CDR3, the DNA is TGTGCCAGTGGCGGGGAAGGTGACATTCAGTACTTC. Protein: CASGGEGDIQYF.

The genes are TRBV20-1 and TRBJ2-1, with a possible D match to TRBD1 (6 bases). Germline V gives CDR1 DFQATT, CDR2 SNEGSKA (reference sequence). CDR3 size: 17 residues. The V gene lost 6 bases and the J gene lost 0 bases, with 21 bases spanning the gap. The CDR3 DNA reads as TGCAGTGCAAGGAATTCGGGAACCAGGGGCTCCTACAATGAGCAGTTCTTC. It codes for CSARNSGTRGSYNEQFF.

In this sample, this clonotype turned up a few times. The rearrangement links TRBV7-9 to TRBJ2-3, with D tentatively TRBD2 (5 bases). Germline loops: CDR1 SEHNR, CDR2 FQNEAQ (reference sequence). V shed 5 bases and J shed 2 bases, with 14 bases lying between them. The CDR3 spans 15 residues. The CDR3: CASSPRSGSTDTQYF. The CDR3 DNA sequence: TGTGCCAGCAGCCCAAGGAGCGGATCCACAGATACGCAGTATTTT.

This chain joins TRBV27 and TRBJ2-3; unclear D gene. From germline, CDR1 is MNHEY and CDR2 SMNVEV (reference sequence). The ends were cut back, 6 bases at V and 5 bases at J, with 6 bases in the middle. CDR3 size: 11 residues. The CDR3 is CASRKGDTQYF. In DNA form, the CDR3 reads TGTGCCAGCAGGAAAGGAGATACGCAGTATTTT.

CDR3 nucleotide sequence: TGTGCCAGCAGCGGCCGGTCCGACGGAGATACGCAGTATTTT. Encoded protein: CASSGRSDGDTQYF. This chain connects TRBV7-8 to TRBJ2-3; no reliable D call. CDR3 length equals 14 residues. Trimming took off 5 bases at V and 5 bases at J, with 14 bases between the two ends. The germline V gene encodes CDR1 SGHVS and CDR2 FQNEAQ.

The sample holds a few counts of this clonotype. The CDR3 coding sequence is TGTGCCAGCAGTCCCAGCCCCTACAATGAGCAGTTCTTC. This encodes CASSPSPYNEQFF. V gene TRBV6-2 or TRBV6-3 combines with J gene TRBJ2-1; D unresolved. Germline-derived CDR1 and CDR2 are MNHEY and SVGEGT. This CDR3 is built from 13 residues. The V and J ends lost 5 bases and 2 bases respectively, with 7 bases between them.

This clonotype was picked up many times. The V call is TRBV7-2, the J call TRBJ2-7; 14 nucleotides line up with TRBD2. This CDR3 is built from 17 residues. Unmatched junction bases numbered 9, after V lost 1 base and J lost 7 bases. CDR1 is SGHTA and CDR2 is FQGNSA in the germline V gene. This CDR3 is CASSLGGAGTSGGEQYF. The CDR3 bases are TGTGCCAGCAGCTTAGGAGGGGCCGGGACTAGCGGGGGAGAGCAGTACTTC. Drawing the rest from reference TRBV7-2 and TRBJ2-7, the complete variable domain is GAGVSQSPSNKVTEKGKDVELRCDPISGHTALYWYRQSLGQGLEFLIYFQGNSAPDKSGLPSDRFSAERTGGSVSTLTIQRTQQEDSAVYLCASSLGGAGTSGGEQYFGPGTRLTVT.

This clonotype appeared many times. The V and J genes are TRBV7-2 and TRBJ1-1; D gene ambiguous. Germline CDR1 is SGHTA and CDR2 is FQGNSA. The CDR3 covers 15 residues. Trimming pared 2 bases from V and 4 bases from J, leaving 14 bases between. The CDR3 is CASSLSAYDGTEAFF. CDR3 sequence (DNA): TGTGCCAGCAGCTTATCGGCGTATGATGGCACTGAAGCTTTCTTT.

The J gene is TRBJ2-3, the V gene TRBV6-1; 9 bases are shared with TRBD1. V shed 3 bases, J shed 4 bases, and the junction held 8 bases outside the gene matches. CDR1 MNHNS and CDR2 SASEGT come from the germline V gene. The CDR3 loop spans 16 amino acids. CDR3 sequence (DNA): TGTGCCAGCAGTGACACAGGGGGCGAAGGGGCAGATACGCAGTATTTT. Residues: CASSDTGGEGADTQYF.

This sequence joins TRBV20-1 and TRBJ1-6; no clear D. Germline V gene sequence: CDR1 DFQATT, CDR2 SNEGSKA (reference sequence). The CDR3 contains 15 residues. Trimming pared 3 bases from V and 9 bases from J, leaving 18 bases between. CDR3 in amino acids: CSASPFRGSGSPLHF. In DNA form, the CDR3 reads TGCAGTGCTAGTCCCTTCAGAGGTTCGGGTTCACCCCTCCACTTT.

The chain carries TRBV7-8 and TRBJ2-7, with 8 bases lining up with TRBD1. The CDR3 has 15 amino acids. V lost 1 base to trimming and J lost 0 bases; unmatched junction nucleotides: 2. Germline V gene sequence: CDR1 SGHVS, CDR2 FQNEAQ. The CDR3 region is CASSLGGTGSYEQYF. Here the CDR3 DNA reads TGTGCCAGCAGCTTAGGAGGGACAGGCTCCTACGAGCAGTACTTC. The whole variable domain, remainder taken from reference TRBV7-8 and TRBJ2-7, is GAGVSQSPRYKVAKRGQDVALRCDPISGHVSLFWYQQALGQGPEFLTYFQNEAQLDKSGLPSDRFFAERPEGSVSTLKIQRTQQEDSAVYLCASSLGGTGSYEQYFGPGTRLTVT.

The rearrangement links TRBV7-6 to TRBJ2-7; D remains unclear. V lost 3 bases, J lost 6 bases, and 12 bases lay in between. The CDR3 loop spans 13 amino acids. Germline CDR1 SGHVS, CDR2 FNYEAQ. The CDR3, as DNA: TGTGCCAGCAGCTTTTCGGGCTCAGGCGAGCAGTACTTC. Translating it yields CASSFSGSGEQYF.

This chain uses TRBV12-3 or TRBV12-4 with TRBJ2-1, with D perhaps TRBD1 (5 bases). The V gene lost 5 bases and the J gene lost 0 bases, with 8 bases spanning the gap. The CDR3 is made up of 14 amino acids. CDR3: CASSSRGSYNEQFF. CDR3 nucleotides: TGTGCCAGCAGTAGTAGGGGCTCCTACAATGAGCAGTTCTTC.

This clonotype was detected a few times. The chain employs TRBV12-3 or TRBV12-4 and TRBJ1-4; D is ambiguous. The ends were cut back, 6 bases at V and 0 bases at J, with 8 bases in the middle. This CDR3 contains 14 residues. The CDR3 loop is CASSPGATNEKLFF. The CDR3 region has the DNA TGTGCCAGCAGCCCTGGGGCAACTAATGAAAAACTGTTTTTT.

This chain links TRBV10-3 with TRBJ2-1, with D unresolved. CDR1 and CDR2 from the germline V gene are ENHRY and SYGVKD. The CDR3 runs 16 residues. The V gene lost 0 bases and the J gene lost 5 bases, with 14 bases spanning the gap. The CDR3 protein is CAISESWEERDNEQFF. The CDR3, as DNA: TGTGCCATCAGTGAGTCGTGGGAAGAGCGCGACAATGAGCAGTTCTTC.